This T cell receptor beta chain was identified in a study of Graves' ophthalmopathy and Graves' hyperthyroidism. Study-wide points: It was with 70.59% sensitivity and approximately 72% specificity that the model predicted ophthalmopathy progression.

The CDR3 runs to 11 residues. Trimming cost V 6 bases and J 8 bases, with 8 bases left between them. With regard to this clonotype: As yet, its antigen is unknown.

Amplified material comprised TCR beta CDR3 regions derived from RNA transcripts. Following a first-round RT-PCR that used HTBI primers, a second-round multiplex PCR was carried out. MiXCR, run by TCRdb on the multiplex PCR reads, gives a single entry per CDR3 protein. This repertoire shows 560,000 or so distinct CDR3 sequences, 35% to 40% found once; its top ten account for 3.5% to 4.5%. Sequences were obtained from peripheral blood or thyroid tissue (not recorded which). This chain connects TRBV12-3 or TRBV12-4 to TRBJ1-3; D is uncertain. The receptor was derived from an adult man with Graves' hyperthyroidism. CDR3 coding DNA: TGTGCCAGCAGAGACGGGGACACCATATATTTT. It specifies CASRDGDTIYF.